This T cell receptor beta chain was sequenced for a study of blood T cell repertoires in COVID-19. Across the study: Material from acute and convalescent COVID-19 was sourced from the United States, Italy and Spain. T cells, B-cell-depleted T cells, or PBMCs supplied cDNA or gDNA.

Seattle participants joined during active infection and were tracked over time. CDR3 length: 15 amino acids. Germline CDR1 SGHRS, CDR2 YFSETQ. Unmatched junction bases numbered 4, after V lost 4 bases and J lost 1 base. In the source study's methods: Reference gene primers were amplified, and this amplification served to estimate nucleated cell counts. The protocol was immunoSEQ multiplex PCR, while the TCRdb copy is restricted to in-frame clones and leaves out a portion. That table furnishes V, J and clone size, whereas the DNA furnished D and trimming. Of roughly 180,000 clones listed, around 95% were seen once; the top ten hold 0.76%.

Sequencing was done on a sample of peripheral blood. The V gene is TRBV5-1, the J gene TRBJ2-2; 7 bases fit TRBD1. The clonotype comes from a man in his thirties or forties with COVID-19, enrolled during active disease. CDR3 in amino acids: CASSLRTGNTGELFF. In DNA, the CDR3 is TGCGCCAGCAGCCTAAGGACAGGGAACACCGGGGAGCTGTTTTTT.